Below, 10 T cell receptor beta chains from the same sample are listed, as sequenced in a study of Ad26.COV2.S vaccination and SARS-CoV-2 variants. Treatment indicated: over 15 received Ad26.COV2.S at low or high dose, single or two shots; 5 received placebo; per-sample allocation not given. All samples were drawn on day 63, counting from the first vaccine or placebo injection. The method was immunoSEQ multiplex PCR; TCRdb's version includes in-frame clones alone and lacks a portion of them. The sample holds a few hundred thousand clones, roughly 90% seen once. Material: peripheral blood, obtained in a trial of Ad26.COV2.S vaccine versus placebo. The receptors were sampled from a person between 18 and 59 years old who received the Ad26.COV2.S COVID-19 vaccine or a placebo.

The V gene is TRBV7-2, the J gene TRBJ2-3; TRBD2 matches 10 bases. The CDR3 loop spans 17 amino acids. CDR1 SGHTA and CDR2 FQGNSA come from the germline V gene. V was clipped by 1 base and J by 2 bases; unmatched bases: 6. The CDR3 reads CASSLVASGGPTDTQYF. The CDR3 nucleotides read TGTGCCAGCAGCTTAGTAGCTAGCGGGGGCCCCACAGATACGCAGTATTTT.

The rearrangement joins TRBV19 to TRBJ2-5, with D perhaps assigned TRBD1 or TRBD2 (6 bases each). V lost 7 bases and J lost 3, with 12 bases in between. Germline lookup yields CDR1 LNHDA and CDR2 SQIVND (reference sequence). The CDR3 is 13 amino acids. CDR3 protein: CASNGGGKETQYF. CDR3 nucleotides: TGTGCCAGTAATGGAGGGGGGAAAGAGACCCAGTACTTC.

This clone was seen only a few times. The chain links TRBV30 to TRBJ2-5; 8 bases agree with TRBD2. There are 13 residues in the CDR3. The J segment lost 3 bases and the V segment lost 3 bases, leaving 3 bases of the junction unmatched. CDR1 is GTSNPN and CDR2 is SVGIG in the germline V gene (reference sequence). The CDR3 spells CAWSPAGEETQYF. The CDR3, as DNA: TGTGCCTGGAGCCCAGCGGGGGAAGAGACCCAGTACTTC.

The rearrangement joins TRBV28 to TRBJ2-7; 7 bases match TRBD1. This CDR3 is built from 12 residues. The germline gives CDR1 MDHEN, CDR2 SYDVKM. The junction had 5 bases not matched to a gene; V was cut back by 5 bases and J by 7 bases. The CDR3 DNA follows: TGTGCCAGCAGTATGACAGGGCTGGAGCAGTACTTC. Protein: CASSMTGLEQYF.

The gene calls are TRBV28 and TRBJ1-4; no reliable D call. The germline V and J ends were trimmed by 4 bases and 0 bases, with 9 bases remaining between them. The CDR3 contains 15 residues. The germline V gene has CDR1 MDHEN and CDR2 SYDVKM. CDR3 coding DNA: TGTGCCAGCAGTTCGTCAGCTGCAACTAATGAAAAACTGTTTTTT. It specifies CASSSSAATNEKLFF.

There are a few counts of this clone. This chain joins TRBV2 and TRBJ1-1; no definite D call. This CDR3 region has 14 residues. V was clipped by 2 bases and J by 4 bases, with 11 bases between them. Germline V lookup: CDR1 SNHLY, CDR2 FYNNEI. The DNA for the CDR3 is TGTGCCAGCAGTGAACTAGGGTTGGGCACTGAAGCTTTCTTT. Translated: CASSELGLGTEAFF.

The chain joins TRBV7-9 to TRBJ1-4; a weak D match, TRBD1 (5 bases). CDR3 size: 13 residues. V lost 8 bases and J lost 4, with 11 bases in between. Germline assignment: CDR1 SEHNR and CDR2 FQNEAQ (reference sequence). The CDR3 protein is CASWGGVNEKLFF. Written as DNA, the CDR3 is TGTGCCAGCTGGGGAGGGGTTAATGAAAAACTGTTTTTT.

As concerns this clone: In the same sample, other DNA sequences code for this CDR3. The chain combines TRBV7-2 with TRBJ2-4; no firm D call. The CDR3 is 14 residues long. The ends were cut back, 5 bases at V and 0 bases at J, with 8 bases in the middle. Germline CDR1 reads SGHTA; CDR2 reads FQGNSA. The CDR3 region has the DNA TGTGCCAGCAGCACCCGGTTAGCCAAAAACATTCAGTACTTC. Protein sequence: CASSTRLAKNIQYF. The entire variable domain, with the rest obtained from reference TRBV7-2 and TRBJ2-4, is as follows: GAGVSQSPSNKVTEKGKDVELRCDPISGHTALYWYRQSLGQGLEFLIYFQGNSAPDKSGLPSDRFSAERTGGSVSTLTIQRTQQEDSAVYLCASSTRLAKNIQYFGAGTRLSVL.

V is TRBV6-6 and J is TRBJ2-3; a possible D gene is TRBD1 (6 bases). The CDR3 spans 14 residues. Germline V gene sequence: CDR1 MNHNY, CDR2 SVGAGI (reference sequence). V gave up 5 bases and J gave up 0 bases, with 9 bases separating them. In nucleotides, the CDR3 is TGTGCCAGCAGTACAGGGTCTAGCACAGATACGCAGTATTTT. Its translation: CASSTGSSTDTQYF.

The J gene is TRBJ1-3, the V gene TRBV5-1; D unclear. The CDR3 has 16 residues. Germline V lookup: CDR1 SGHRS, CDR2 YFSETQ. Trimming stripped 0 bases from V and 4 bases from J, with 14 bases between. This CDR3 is CASSLGFGGPGNTIYF. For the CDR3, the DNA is TGCGCCAGCAGCTTGGGTTTTGGAGGGCCCGGAAACACCATATATTTT.